This T cell receptor (beta chain) is drawn from a study of T cell changes during pregnancy in multiple sclerosis. CDR1 is SGDLS and CDR2 is YYNGEE in the germline V gene. The CDR3 has 13 amino acids. V shed 8 bases, J shed 4 bases, and the junction held 5 bases outside the gene matches. Some clones are missing from TCRdb's copy, which holds only in-frame ones; the method was immunoSEQ multiplex PCR. In the table there are about 49,000 clones, 85% to 90% of which are singletons. The chain carries TRBV9 and TRBJ2-2; 7 bases are a match to TRBD1. This TCR came from a female donor in good health, enrolled as a control in a pregnancy study. This material consisted of peripheral blood, taken after pregnancy. CDR3 bases: TGTGCCAGTTCGGGACAGATCACCGGGGAGCTGTTTTTT. It encodes CASSGQITGELFF.